A single sample is the source of the 7 T cell receptor beta chains below, sequenced in a study of radiation and T cells in renal cell carcinoma. Clones were sequenced by immunoSEQ multiplex PCR, and TCRdb holds only the in-frame ones, with some missing. The table records roughly 150,000 clones, about 88% of them present only once. As for time point: baseline pretreatment blood. Specified treatment: 15 Gy SBRT to primary tumor, nephrectomy 4 weeks later. Sequenced here: blood, sampled from a patient whose treatment included radiotherapy and nephrectomy. These receptor sequences come from a woman in her seventies with renal cell carcinoma.

The CDR3 sequence: CASSQGQGSSSPLHF. CDR3 coding DNA: TGTGCCAGCAGTCAGGGACAGGGGTCTTCTTCACCCCTCCACTTT. The V and J genes are TRBV6-6 and TRBJ1-6, with 10 bases that match TRBD1. The ends lost 5 bases at V and 9 bases at J; junction bases unmatched: 7. Germline V gives CDR1 MNHNY, CDR2 SVGAGI (reference sequence). The CDR3 has 15 amino acids.

In this sample, this clone turned up once. The V and J genes are TRBV6-5 and TRBJ2-3; TRBD2 agrees at 10 bases. The CDR3 has 15 amino acids. V was clipped by 6 bases and J by 6 bases; unmatched bases: 9. The V gene's germline CDR1 is MNHEY and CDR2 SVGAGI. CDR3 bases: TGTGCCAGCAGGAACTTAGCGGGGGGAAAGGATACGCAGTATTTT. Translated: CASRNLAGGKDTQYF.

V and J are TRBV19 and TRBJ2-2, with D possibly being TRBD2 (7 bases). The CDR3 contains 14 residues. V was pared by 9 bases and J by 2 bases, with 13 bases between. Germline loops: CDR1 LNHDA, CDR2 SQIVND (reference sequence). The CDR3 protein is CASVGGVNTGELFF. As DNA, the CDR3 is TGTGCCAGCGTAGGGGGGGTCAACACCGGGGAGCTGTTTTTT.

The chain combines TRBV7-2 with TRBJ1-5; 11 positions match TRBD1. Germline loops: CDR1 SGHTA, CDR2 FQGNSA. V shed 4 bases, J shed 6 bases, and the junction held 5 bases outside the gene matches. This CDR3 has 15 residues. The CDR3 sequence: CASSWTGGGSQPQHF. The CDR3 DNA is TGTGCCAGCAGCTGGACAGGGGGCGGGAGTCAGCCCCAGCATTTT.

V usage is TRBV6-6 and J usage is TRBJ2-7, with D perhaps TRBD2 (6 bases). This CDR3 has 14 residues. Germline V gene lookup returns CDR1 MNHNY and CDR2 SVGAGI (reference sequence). Trimming shortened V by 6 bases and J by 2 bases, and 14 bases separated the two germline ends. In DNA form, the CDR3 reads TGTGCCAGCAGGCAGGGACTGAATGCCTACGAGCAGTACTTC. Protein sequence: CASRQGLNAYEQYF.

This chain joins TRBV28 and TRBJ1-1, with D possibly being TRBD1 (6 bases). Germline CDR1 and CDR2: MDHEN and SYDVKM. The V gene lost 6 bases and the J gene lost 1 base, with 15 bases spanning the gap. CDR3 length equals 15 residues. CDR3 bases: TGTGCCAGCAGGCCATCCAGGGGCCAGAACACTGAAGCTTTCTTT. This sequence encodes CASRPSRGQNTEAFF.

The CDR3: CASSKARVRSPLHF. The CDR3 DNA reads TGTGCCAGCAGCAAAGCGCGGGTTCGGTCACCCCTCCACTTT. V gene TRBV21-1 combines with J gene TRBJ1-6. TRBV21-1 is reported as a pseudogene. The CDR3 totals 14 residues.